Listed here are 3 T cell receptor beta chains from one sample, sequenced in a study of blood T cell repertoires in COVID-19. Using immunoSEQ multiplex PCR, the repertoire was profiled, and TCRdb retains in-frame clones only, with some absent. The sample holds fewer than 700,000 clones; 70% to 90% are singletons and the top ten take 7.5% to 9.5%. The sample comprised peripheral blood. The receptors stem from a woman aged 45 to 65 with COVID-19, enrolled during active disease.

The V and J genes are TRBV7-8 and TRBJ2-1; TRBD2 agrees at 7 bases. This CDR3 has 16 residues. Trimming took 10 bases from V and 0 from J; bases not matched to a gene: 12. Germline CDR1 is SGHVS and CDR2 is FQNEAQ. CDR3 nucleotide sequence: TGTGCCACCACCTTGGGGCGGGGGAGCTCCTACAATGAGCAGTTCTTC. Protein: CATTLGRGSSYNEQFF.

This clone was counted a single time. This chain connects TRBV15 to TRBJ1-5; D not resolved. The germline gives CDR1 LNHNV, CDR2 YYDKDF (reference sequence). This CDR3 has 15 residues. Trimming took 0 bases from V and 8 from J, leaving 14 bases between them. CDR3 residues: CATSRDLEGWKPQHF. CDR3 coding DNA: TGTGCCACCAGCAGAGATCTGGAGGGTTGGAAGCCCCAGCATTTT.

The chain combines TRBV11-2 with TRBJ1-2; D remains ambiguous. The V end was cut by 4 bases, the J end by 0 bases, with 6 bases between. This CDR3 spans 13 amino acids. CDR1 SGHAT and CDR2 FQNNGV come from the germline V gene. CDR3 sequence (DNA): TGTGCCAGCAGCTACGGGGCTAACTATGGCTACACCTTC. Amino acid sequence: CASSYGANYGYTF.